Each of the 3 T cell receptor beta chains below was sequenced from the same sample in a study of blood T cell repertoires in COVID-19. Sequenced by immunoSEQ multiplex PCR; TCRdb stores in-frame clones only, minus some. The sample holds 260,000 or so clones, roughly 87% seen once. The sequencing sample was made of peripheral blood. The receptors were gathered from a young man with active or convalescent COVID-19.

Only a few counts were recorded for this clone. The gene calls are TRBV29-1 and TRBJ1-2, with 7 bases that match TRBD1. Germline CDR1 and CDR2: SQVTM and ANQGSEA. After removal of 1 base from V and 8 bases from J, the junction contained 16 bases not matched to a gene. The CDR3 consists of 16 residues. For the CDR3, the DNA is TGCAGCGTTGAAGGTCGACAGGGCCGGGACGCGGGGGGCTACACCTTC. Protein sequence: CSVEGRQGRDAGGYTF.

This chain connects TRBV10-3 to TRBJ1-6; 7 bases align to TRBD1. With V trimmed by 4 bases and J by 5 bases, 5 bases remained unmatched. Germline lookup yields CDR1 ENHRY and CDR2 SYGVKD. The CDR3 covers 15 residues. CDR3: CAISGRDSNNSPLHF. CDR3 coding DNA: TGTGCCATCAGTGGCCGGGACAGCAATAATTCACCCCTCCACTTT.

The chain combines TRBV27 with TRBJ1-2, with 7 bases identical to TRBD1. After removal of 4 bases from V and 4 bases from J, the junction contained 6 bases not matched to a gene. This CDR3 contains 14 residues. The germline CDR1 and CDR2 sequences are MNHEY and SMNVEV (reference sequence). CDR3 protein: CASSSDRRRYGYTF. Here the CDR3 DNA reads TGTGCCAGCAGTTCGGACAGGCGGCGCTATGGCTACACCTTC.